This T cell receptor (beta chain) was identified in a study of HIV-infected children after antiretroviral therapy interruption. A 3' RACE protocol on RNA, with unique molecular identifiers, produced the TCR library. TCRdb re-analysed the 3' RACE reads in MiXCR, keeping a single row per CDR3 protein. This table has about 89,000 distinct CDR3 sequences, under 8% appearing once. The CDR3 covers 15 residues. V was trimmed by 6 bases and J by 1 base, leaving 10 bases between them. In germline, CDR1 is LNHDA, CDR2 SQIVND (reference sequence). Treatment denoted: PENTA 11 planned treatment interruption arm or continuous ART arm.

The sample in question was CD45RA+ CD4+ T cells from PBMCs, pooled from several time points, obtained from a donor given antiretroviral therapy, either interrupted or continuous. Documented subset: naive CD4+ CD45RA+ CD45RO- T cells. This rearrangement joins TRBV19 to TRBJ2-6; D gene uncertain. The sequence derives from a pool of human donors with HIV. CDR3 residues: CASSGSWSGANVLTF. The CDR3 region has the DNA TGTGCCAGTAGCGGCTCTTGGTCTGGGGCCAACGTCCTGACTTTC.